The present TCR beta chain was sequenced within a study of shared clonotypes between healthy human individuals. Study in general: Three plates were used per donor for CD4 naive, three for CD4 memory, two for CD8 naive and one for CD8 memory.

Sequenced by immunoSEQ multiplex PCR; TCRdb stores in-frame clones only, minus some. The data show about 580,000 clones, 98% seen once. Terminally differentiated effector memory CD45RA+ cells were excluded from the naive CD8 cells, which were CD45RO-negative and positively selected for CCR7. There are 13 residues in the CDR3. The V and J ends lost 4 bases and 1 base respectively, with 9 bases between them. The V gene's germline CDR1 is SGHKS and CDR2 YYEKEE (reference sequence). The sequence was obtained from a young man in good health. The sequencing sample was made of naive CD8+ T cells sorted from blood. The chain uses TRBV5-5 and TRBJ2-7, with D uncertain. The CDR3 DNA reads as TGTGCCAGCAGCCCCGGCATTTCCTACGAGCAGTACTTC. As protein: CASSPGISYEQYF.